The table lists the clone carrying this T cell receptor beta chain with a few counts. Its antigen is unknown. These data are taken from a study of T cell repertoires in cytomegalovirus infection. Whole-study context: Epitope selection comprised recently identified HLA-C-restricted CMV epitopes and well-studied HLA-B-restricted CMV epitopes.

TCRdb re-called the reads with MiXCR, one entry per CDR3 protein. In the table there are about 480,000 distinct CDR3 sequences, 33% of which are singletons. Study-level results: Totalled public TCR beta family frequency picked out people who carried CMV plus the relevant HLA.

The sequence derives from a human donor in good health (CMV status not recorded). Some clones in this sample may be carry-over from other donors' samples. Material: cultured PBMCs, obtained from culture after CMV antigen stimulation.

The CDR3 DNA reads TGTGCCAGCATCGAGGCGGCGAGCTCCTACAATGAGCAGTTCTTC. It codes for CASIEAASSYNEQFF. The chain joins TRBV2 to TRBJ2-1; D gene ambiguous. This CDR3 spans 15 amino acids. V was cut by 7 bases and J by 0 bases, with 13 bases left in between. Germline values: CDR1 SNHLY, CDR2 FYNNEI.